The clone carrying this TCR beta chain has a handful of counts. Looked up from germline, CDR1 is MNHEY and CDR2 is SMNVEV (reference sequence). The V segment lost 8 bases and the J segment 7 bases; nucleotides outside the gene matches: 11. The CDR3 has 15 amino acids. The data derive from a study of CD8 T cells in Susac syndrome. From blood CD8+ and CD4+ T cells, TCR beta sequences were generated. The multiple sclerosis controls were treatment-naive patients affected by stable or active relapsing-remitting disease. In contrast to the negatively isolated CD8+ and CD4+ T cells, TEMRA cells were FACS-enriched. A quantity of about 0.5 to 1 ug RNA underwent reverse transcription using random hexamers. Multiplex immunoSEQ PCR targeted 54 Vbeta and 13 Jbeta TCR beta segments. TCRdb fed the immunoSEQ multiplex PCR reads into MiXCR, producing one record per CDR3 protein. The sample includes more than 55,000 distinct CDR3 sequences, over 90% of them seen just once.

This sequence was found in a human donor with multiple sclerosis. Sequencing used CD4+ T cells from PBMCs. The rearrangement links TRBV27 to TRBJ1-6, with 7 bases that match TRBD1. This CDR3 reads CASALRRDRNSPLHF. CDR3 in DNA: TGTGCCAGCGCTCTTCGGCGGGACAGAAATTCACCCCTCCACTTT.